Presented here are 28 T cell receptor beta chains from one specimen sequenced in a study of blood T cells in healthy people across ages. A second about 6 to 11 cycle PCR used barcoded and J-beta primers. TCRdb analysed the 5' RACE reads with MiXCR anew, one entry per CDR3 protein. The table shows roughly 800,000 distinct CDR3 sequences, with 20% to 25% occurring only once. These data also formed part of another study, on T cells of mothers and their children.

Material: blood. These receptors were taken from a boy under 18 in good health.

A single count supports this clonotype. V and J are TRBV21-1 and TRBJ2-7. TRBV21-1 constitutes a pseudogene. There are 15 residues in the CDR3. In nucleotides, the CDR3 is TGTGCCAGCAGCAAAGAACCCAGGGGCTCCTACGAGCAGTACTTC. Residues: CASSKEPRGSYEQYF.

This clonotype was counted only a few times. The chain employs TRBV2 and TRBJ2-2; possible D gene TRBD2, 6 bases. CDR1 is SNHLY, CDR2 FYNNEI, per germline. V shed 4 bases and J shed 4 bases, with 16 bases lying between them. CDR3 size: 16 residues. CDR3 in amino acids: CASSGAEGSGTGELFF. CDR3 nucleotides: TGTGCCAGCAGTGGGGCGGAGGGTAGCGGCACCGGGGAGCTGTTTTTT.

This clonotype was recorded a few times. The germline gene is not matched at one end of the junction; a read error may be the cause. The chain is built from TRBV5-1 and TRBJ2-3, with 9 nucleotides matching TRBD1. CDR3 length: 15 amino acids. Germline V CDR1 and CDR2: SGHRS, YFSETQ. As DNA, the CDR3 is TGCGCTAGCAGCTTGACAGGGGGACCAGGAGATACGCAGTATTTT. This translates into CASSLTGGPGDTQYF.

The chain joins TRBV11-2 to TRBJ2-5; 8 bases are a match to TRBD2. TRBJ2-7 explains the end of the DNA better; the J call may be wrong. Germline loops: CDR1 SGHAT, CDR2 FQNNGV. This CDR3 is 17 amino acids long. The CDR3 region is CASSSHTRNGGGYEQYF. The CDR3, as DNA: TGTGCCAGCAGCTCCCACACCCGAAACGGGGGGGGCTACGAGCAGTACTTC.

In this sample, this clonotype turned up a few times. The chain has TRBV29-1 and TRBJ2-1; D ambiguous. V shed 7 bases and J shed 5 bases, with 9 bases lying between them. CDR1 is SQVTM, CDR2 ANQGSEA, per germline. CDR3 length: 11 amino acids. The CDR3 DNA is TGCAGCGCCTTCCGCAACAATGAGCAGTTCTTC. This encodes CSAFRNNEQFF.

This chain connects TRBV9 to TRBJ1-4; possible D gene TRBD1, 6 bases. The CDR3 has 14 residues. Deletions cut 4 bases from V and 0 bases from J, with 7 bases between. Per the germline V gene, CDR1 is SGDLS and CDR2 is YYNGEE. CDR3 sequence reads: CASSRDTTNEKLFF. CDR3 nucleotide sequence: TGTGCCAGCAGCCGGGACACAACTAATGAAAAACTGTTTTTT.

This clonotype was counted only a few times. The rearrangement joins TRBV12-5 to TRBJ1-1; the D gene is possibly TRBD1 (5 bases). This CDR3 is 14 amino acids long. V gave up 5 bases and J gave up 0 bases, with 10 bases separating them. In germline, CDR1 is LGHNT, CDR2 FRNRAP. The CDR3 coding sequence is TGTGCTAGTGGTCTGACAGACTTGAACACTGAAGCTTTCTTT. It codes for CASGLTDLNTEAFF.

The CDR3 nucleotides are TGCGCCAGCAGCTTAACGGGACACCTCCTTTCATCAGATACGCAGTATTTT. Protein: CASSLTGHLLSSDTQYF. The chain couples TRBV5-1 to TRBJ2-3; perhaps TRBD1 as D (6 bases). The CDR3 contains 17 residues. The germline V gene encodes CDR1 SGHRS and CDR2 YFSETQ. V lost 2 bases to trimming and J lost 4 bases, with 20 bases between them. The variable domain in full, completed from reference TRBV5-1 and TRBJ2-3, reads KAGVTQTPRYLIKTRGQQVTLSCSPISGHRSVSWYQQTPGQGLQFLFEYFSETQRNKGNFPGRFSGRQFSNSRSEMNVSTLELGDSALYLCASSLTGHLLSSDTQYFGPGTRLTVL.

This chain links TRBV28 with TRBJ2-4, with D possibly TRBD2 on 5 matching bases. The germline V gene has CDR1 MDHEN and CDR2 SYDVKM. V lost 5 bases, J lost 10 bases, and 27 bases lay in between. The CDR3 length is 17 residues. The CDR3 protein is CASSPQGLDPTSPIQYF. The CDR3 bases are TGTGCCAGCAGTCCCCAAGGACTTGATCCGACATCCCCTATTCAGTACTTC.

This clonotype has just a few counts. The chain links TRBV7-3 to TRBJ2-1; 8 positions agree with TRBD2. Trimming cost V 1 base and J 6 bases; bases outside gene matches: 11. The CDR3 is 17 amino acids. Germline V gene sequence: CDR1 SGHTA, CDR2 FQGTGA. CDR3 sequence: CASSLISAGGGGNEQFF. CDR3 in DNA: TGTGCCAGCAGCTTAATATCCGCGGGGGGTGGTGGCAATGAGCAGTTCTTC.

This clonotype was seen a few times. The chain combines TRBV5-1 with TRBJ2-1, with D hard to call. The V gene's germline CDR1 is SGHRS and CDR2 YFSETQ. The CDR3 length is 15 residues. Trimming took 7 bases from V and 8 from J, leaving 22 bases between them. The CDR3 region is CASCIRTDAWDEQFF. The DNA for the CDR3 is TGCGCCAGCTGTATAAGGACGGATGCCTGGGATGAGCAGTTCTTC.

The rearrangement links TRBV20-1 to TRBJ2-2; weak D call: TRBD2 (6 bases). CDR3 length equals 15 residues. Germline CDR1 DFQATT, CDR2 SNEGSKA (reference sequence). Trimming took 1 base from V and 3 from J, leaving 12 bases between them. CDR3 DNA sequence: TGCAGTGCTAGAGGAGGCCCGGGGGACACCGGGGAGCTGTTTTTT. This translates into CSARGGPGDTGELFF.

This clonotype occurred a few times. The V and J genes are TRBV29-1 and TRBJ1-3, with D possibly TRBD1 on 6 matching bases. V lost 4 bases to trimming and J lost 6 bases, with 16 bases between them. The germline V gene has CDR1 SQVTM and CDR2 ANQGSEA. The CDR3 is 14 amino acids. CDR3 sequence (DNA): TGCAGCGTTGGGGACACTCCCAAAGAAAACACCATATATTTT. Amino acid sequence: CSVGDTPKENTIYF.

This clonotype was detected only a few times. Lacking the conserved final phenylalanine or tryptophan, this CDR3 likely reflects a read error. V usage is TRBV9 and J usage is TRBJ2-5; 12 positions agree with TRBD2. The ends lost 0 bases at V and 5 bases at J; junction bases unmatched: 11. Germline V gives CDR1 SGDLS, CDR2 YYNGEE. The CDR3 is made up of 18 amino acids. The CDR3 spells CASSVEGSSGGAGETQYL. CDR3 DNA sequence: TGTGCCAGCAGCGTAGAAGGTTCTAGCGGGGGGGCCGGCGAGACCCAGTACCTC.

This chain links TRBV7-9 with TRBJ2-5, with 9 nucleotides matching TRBD2. Germline CDR1 reads SEHNR; CDR2 reads FQNEAQ (reference sequence). V was clipped by 4 bases and J by 11 bases; unmatched bases: 14. CDR3 length: 15 residues. CDR3 in DNA: TGTGCCAGCAGCTCCCTAGCGGGGACCTCTCTCCAGCAGTACTTC. Its translation: CASSSLAGTSLQQYF.

This clonotype was seen ten or more times. The chain uses TRBV11-2 and TRBJ2-1, with no clear D. This CDR3 has 10 amino acids. Germline CDR1 reads SGHAT; CDR2 reads FQNNGV. Trimming removed 4 bases from V and 6 bases from J, with 1 base in between. The CDR3 DNA sequence: TGTGCCAGCAGCTCCAATGAGCAGTTCTTC. Protein: CASSSNEQFF.

The chain links TRBV11-2 to TRBJ2-5; TRBD1 or TRBD2 may be the D gene (6 bases each). V lost 2 bases and J lost 4, with 11 bases in between. Germline V CDR1 and CDR2: SGHAT, FQNNGV. The CDR3 is made up of 14 amino acids. CDR3 sequence: CASSLYGGPETQYF. For the CDR3, the DNA is TGTGCCAGCAGCTTATACGGGGGCCCAGAGACCCAGTACTTC. Combining the CDR3 with reference TRBV11-2 and TRBJ2-5 gives the whole variable domain EAGVAQSPRYKIIEKRQSVAFWCNPISGHATLYWYQQILGQGPKLLIQFQNNGVVDDSQLPKDRFSAERLKGVDSTLKIQPAKLEDSAVYLCASSLYGGPETQYFGPGTRLLVL.

This clonotype was observed a handful of times. V gene TRBV12-3 or TRBV12-4 combines with J gene TRBJ1-3, with a possible D match to TRBD1 (5 bases). Trimming cost V 5 bases and J 3 bases, with 17 bases left between them. The CDR3 runs 16 residues. CDR3 DNA sequence: TGTGCCAGCAGTCCAAGTTCTCAGGGTTATGGAAACACCATATATTTT. Translated, it gives CASSPSSQGYGNTIYF.

There are a few counts of this clonotype. This chain connects TRBV28 to TRBJ1-1; the match to TRBD1 covers 9 bases. The J segment lost 1 base and the V segment lost 7 bases, leaving 7 bases of the junction unmatched. CDR1 is MDHEN and CDR2 is SYDVKM in the germline V gene. The CDR3 is made up of 15 amino acids. CDR3 region: CASTGQGIWNTEAFF. CDR3 sequence (DNA): TGTGCCAGCACGGGACAGGGTATCTGGAACACTGAAGCTTTCTTT.

This clonotype was seen a handful of times. The genes are TRBV12-3 or TRBV12-4 and TRBJ2-1; maybe TRBD1 (5 bases). V was clipped by 8 bases and J by 7 bases, with 9 bases between them. The CDR3 covers 11 residues. The CDR3 bases are TGTGCCAGCCAGGGCCGGAATGAGCAGTTCTTC. It yields the protein CASQGRNEQFF.

The rearrangement links TRBV19 to TRBJ2-6; 9 bases map to TRBD1. Germline assignment: CDR1 LNHDA and CDR2 SQIVND (reference sequence). J lost 0 bases, V lost 6 bases, and 6 bases had no gene match. This CDR3 is 17 amino acids long. The CDR3 reads CASSTGQGVSGANVLTF. As DNA, the CDR3 is TGTGCCAGTAGCACGGGACAGGGAGTCTCTGGGGCCAACGTCCTGACTTTC. The whole variable domain, filled in from reference TRBV19 and TRBJ2-6, reads DGGITQSPKYLFRKEGQNVTLSCEQNLNHDAMYWYRQDPGQGLRLIYYSQIVNDFQKGDIAEGYSVSREKKESFPLTVTSAQKNPTAFYLCASSTGQGVSGANVLTFGAGSRLTVL.

The genes are TRBV7-2 and TRBJ2-5; 14 positions agree with TRBD2. The germline V gene has CDR1 SGHTA and CDR2 FQGNSA. The V and J ends lost 3 bases and 1 base, in that order; junction bases with no gene match: 1. This CDR3 region has 16 residues. The CDR3 sequence: CASSFGTSGGQETQYF. The CDR3 nucleotides are TGTGCCAGCAGCTTTGGGACTAGCGGGGGCCAAGAGACCCAGTACTTC.

This clonotype has more than one count but fewer than ten. The rearrangement uses TRBV25-1 and TRBJ2-1; TRBD1 matches 9 bases. The germline V gene has CDR1 MGHDK and CDR2 SYGVNS. The CDR3 covers 16 residues. V lost 2 bases to trimming and J lost 6 bases; unmatched junction nucleotides: 8. CDR3 amino acids: CASSEEGQGLLNEQFF. The CDR3 DNA reads TGTGCCAGCAGTGAAGAGGGACAGGGACTTCTCAATGAGCAGTTCTTC. Based on the CDR3 plus reference TRBV25-1 and TRBJ2-1, the full variable domain is EADIYQTPRYLVIGTGKKITLECSQTMGHDKMYWYQQDPGMELHLIHYSYGVNSTEKGDLSSESTVSRIRTEHFPLTLESARPSHTSQYLCASSEEGQGLLNEQFFGPGTRLTVL.

The table lists this clonotype with a few counts. This chain uses TRBV5-1 with TRBJ1-1, with D possibly TRBD1 on 5 matching bases. Germline V gene sequence: CDR1 SGHRS, CDR2 YFSETQ. This CDR3 is 15 amino acids long. V lost 0 bases and J 3 bases, leaving 12 bases between the germline ends. The CDR3 nucleotides read TGCGCCAGCAGCTTGGAACGGCGGGGGGACACTGAAGCTTTCTTT. This encodes CASSLERRGDTEAFF.

This clonotype appeared a few times. At one end the junction does not follow the germline gene, possibly because of a read error. The chain combines TRBV3-1 with TRBJ2-7; 7 bases are a match to TRBD2. The V gene's germline CDR1 is LGHDT and CDR2 YNNKEL (reference sequence). This CDR3 region has 13 residues. The CDR3, as DNA: TGTGCCAGCAGCCAAGATCGACGGACTAGTTCGGGCTTC. Protein sequence: CASSQDRRTSSGF.

The J gene is TRBJ2-7, the V gene TRBV4-3, with D possibly being TRBD1 (5 bases). Germline V lookup: CDR1 LGHNA, CDR2 YSLEER. The CDR3 extends over 13 amino acids. The ends were cut back, 4 bases at V and 6 bases at J, with 13 bases in the middle. CDR3 loop: CASSPREGTEQYF. The CDR3 DNA follows: TGCGCCAGCAGCCCCAGGGAAGGTACCGAGCAGTACTTC.

The V call is TRBV28, the J call TRBJ1-2; a weak D match, TRBD1 (5 bases). Looked up from germline, CDR1 is MDHEN and CDR2 is SYDVKM. This CDR3 is built from 12 residues. V was shortened by 7 bases and J by 8 bases, with 14 bases between the two germline ends. In DNA form, the CDR3 reads TGTGCCAGCACCAAAGGGGTACGCGGCTACACCTTC. Protein: CASTKGVRGYTF.

For this clonotype: An end of the junction does not agree with germline; a read error may underlie this. The J gene is TRBJ2-1, the V gene TRBV2; D is possibly TRBD2 (6 bases). The CDR3 consists of 14 residues. CDR1 and CDR2 from the germline V gene are SNHLY and FYNNEI. The CDR3 bases are TGTGCCAGCAATGAACCGGCGGGGAACAATGAGCAGTTCTTC. Translation: CASNEPAGNNEQFF.